This is a list of T cell receptor beta chains from one sample in a study of OX40 agonist ivuxolimab in advanced cancers. Method: immunoSEQ multiplex PCR; TCRdb's copy keeps in-frame clones and lacks some. The table shows 59,000 or so clones, with more than 75% occurring only once. The specimen was CD4+ or CD8+ T cells sorted from blood, collected in a trial of the OX40 agonist ivuxolimab. Every receptor here comes from an adult with an advanced solid tumor such as melanoma, head and neck, liver or kidney cancer. CDR3s include the opening cysteine and the closing phenylalanine or tryptophan. The D gene is left open where the match is weak. Size tells how often a clone was seen (once, few, many) or the class of an expanded clone, and some rows leave it out.

V	size	J	D	DNA	CDR3
TRBV28	.	TRBJ2-3	TRBD2	TGTGCCAGCAGTTTAATCCTAGCGGGAGGGCATTACGGCACAGATACGCAGTATTTT	CASSLILAGGHYGTDTQYF
TRBV5-8	.	TRBJ2-5	.	TGTGCCAGCAGATCAGGGAATTATAGAGAGACCCAGTACTTC	CASRSGNYRETQYF
TRBV2	.	TRBJ2-3	TRBD1	TGTGCCAGCAGTTCGACAGGGACAGATACGCAGTATTTT	CASSSTGTDTQYF
TRBV5-1	.	TRBJ2-5	TRBD1	TGCGCCAGCAGCTTGGGTCAGGGGGCAGAGACCCAGTACTTC	CASSLGQGAETQYF
TRBV7-2	.	TRBJ2-7	TRBD1	TGTGCCAGCAGCCCCCAGACAGGGGACGAGCAGTACTTC	CASSPQTGDEQYF
TRBV5-1	once	TRBJ1-6	.	TGCGCCAGCAGCTTGGAGCCAGGGCAATACTCACCCCTCCACTTT	CASSLEPGQYSPLHF
TRBV5-1	.	TRBJ1-2	.	TGCGCCAGCCGAGCCCCGGGGGAGGGATACTATGGCTACACCTTC	CASRAPGEGYYGYTF
TRBV2	.	TRBJ1-5	.	TGTGCCAGCAGTGAAGAATCAGGGGCCCCTCAGCCCCAGCATTTT	CASSEESGAPQPQHF
TRBV4-1	.	TRBJ2-3	TRBD2	TGCGCCAGCAGCCCCCCCGGGGGGGCCGTCGATACGCAGTATTTT	CASSPPGGAVDTQYF
TRBV5-1	.	TRBJ2-1	TRBD2	TGCGCCAGCAGCTCTCTAGCGGCCTGGGATGAGCAGTTCTTC	CASSSLAAWDEQFF
TRBV30	.	TRBJ2-5	.	TGTGCCTGGAGCCACAATGGTGTGGGGGAGACCCAGTACTTC	CAWSHNGVGETQYF
TRBV2	.	TRBJ1-4	.	TGTGCCACCAGATCGGGGTACGGTAATGAAAAACTGTTTTTT	CATRSGYGNEKLFF
TRBV28	.	TRBJ2-7	TRBD1	TGTGCCAGCAGTTTACCCCCTGGACAGGGAACCTACGAGCAGTACTTC	CASSLPPGQGTYEQYF
TRBV5-5	.	TRBJ2-3	.	TGTGCCAGCAGCTTTATTTTCCTCGCGAGCGGCGGCACAGATACGCAGTATTTT	CASSFIFLASGGTDTQYF